The clone carrying this TCR beta chain has only a few counts. Libraries of TCR beta came from quantitative 5'-RACE with molecular barcodes. MiXCR, applied by TCRdb to the 5' RACE reads, yields one record per CDR3 protein. The table lists 300,000 to 350,000 distinct CDR3 sequences, around 20% of them singletons. Trimming at V came to 5 bases and at J to 5 bases, leaving 12 bases not matched to a gene. The CDR3 loop spans 14 amino acids. Germline CDR1 is DFQATT and CDR2 is SNEGSKA (reference sequence). These data are taken from a study of CD8 T cells in ankylosing spondylitis. The chain uses TRBV20-1 and TRBJ2-7; 7 bases match TRBD2. Material for sequencing was blood, either unsorted or a sorted T cell fraction (not recorded which). The clonotype comes from a female donor with ankylosing spondylitis or in good health (not recorded which). CDR3 region: CSASGGLGSDEQYF. In DNA form, the CDR3 reads TGCAGTGCTTCAGGAGGACTAGGAAGCGACGAGCAGTACTTC.